The 26 T cell receptor beta chains reported below all come from one sample, sequenced in a study of blood T cell repertoires in COVID-19. TCRdb keeps only in-frame clones here, not all; method: immunoSEQ multiplex PCR. The sample yields about 400,000 clones, approximately 89% seen once. The sample was PBMCs or T cells enriched from blood (not recorded which). These TCRs come from a woman aged 30 to 39 who had recovered from COVID-19.

The CDR3 sequence: CASSSRGWNNEQFF. The CDR3 DNA is TGTGCCAGCAGCTCCCGGGGTTGGAACAATGAGCAGTTCTTC. The chain has TRBV9 and TRBJ2-1; possibly TRBD2 for D (5 bases). Trimming took 4 bases from V and 5 from J, leaving 13 bases between them. CDR3 length: 14 amino acids. Germline CDR1 and CDR2: SGDLS and YYNGEE.

The gene calls are TRBV5-6 and TRBJ1-5; D is possibly TRBD1 (6 bases). This CDR3 is 15 amino acids long. The V gene lost 2 bases and the J gene lost 6 bases, with 15 bases spanning the gap. Looked up from germline, CDR1 is SGHDT and CDR2 is YYEEEE. The CDR3 is CASSFYRVGGQPQHF. In nucleotides, the CDR3 is TGTGCCAGCAGCTTCTACAGGGTAGGAGGTCAGCCCCAGCATTTT.

This chain uses TRBV10-1 with TRBJ2-3, with a tentative D call TRBD1 (6 bases). V was trimmed by 10 bases and J by 3 bases, leaving 17 bases between them. This CDR3 is 14 amino acids long. CDR1 WNHNN and CDR2 SYGVQD come from the germline V gene (reference sequence). The CDR3 reads CATTPGERTDTQYF. Written as DNA, the CDR3 is TGCGCCACCACGCCAGGGGAGCGTACAGATACGCAGTATTTT.

This chain connects TRBV5-3 to TRBJ2-1; TRBD1 aligns across 8 bases. TRBV5-3 is filed as an ORF, its function uncertain. The ends lost 9 bases at V and 5 bases at J; junction bases unmatched: 7. This CDR3 is built from 13 residues. DNA of the CDR3: TGTGCCATGCGGACAGGGAATAACAATGAGCAGTTCTTC. Amino acid sequence: CAMRTGNNNEQFF.

The chain carries TRBV7-8 and TRBJ1-2; 7 bases are a match to TRBD1. With 5 bases clipped from V and 2 bases from J, the junction kept 8 bases outside the gene matches. Per germline, CDR1 SGHVS and CDR2 FQNEAQ. The CDR3 has 15 residues. In DNA form, the CDR3 reads TGTGCCAGCAGCCCAGGACAGGACGGGAACTATGGCTACACCTTC. Translation gives CASSPGQDGNYGYTF.

The rearrangement joins TRBV9 to TRBJ2-5; TRBD2 matches at 11 bases. V gave up 0 bases and J gave up 2 bases; unmatched junction bases: 9. CDR3 size: 18 residues. Per the germline V gene, CDR1 is SGDLS and CDR2 is YYNGEE. In DNA form, the CDR3 reads TGTGCCAGCAGCGTAGGGATAGCGGGGGGGCCGTGGCAAGAGACCCAGTACTTC. This codes for CASSVGIAGGPWQETQYF.

The chain joins TRBV7-2 to TRBJ1-1; D is unresolved. The CDR3 length is 15 residues. CDR1 SGHTA and CDR2 FQGNSA come from the germline V gene. V lost 2 bases and J lost 1, with 11 bases in between. The CDR3 nucleotides read TGTGCCAGCAGCTTATACGGGGTAGGGAACACTGAAGCTTTCTTT. Translating it yields CASSLYGVGNTEAFF. Supplemented by reference TRBV7-2 and TRBJ1-1, the full variable domain reads GAGVSQSPSNKVTEKGKDVELRCDPISGHTALYWYRQSLGQGLEFLIYFQGNSAPDKSGLPSDRFSAERTGGSVSTLTIQRTQQEDSAVYLCASSLYGVGNTEAFFGQGTRLTVV.

This chain joins TRBV9 and TRBJ1-4; possible D gene TRBD1, 5 bases. The germline gives CDR1 SGDLS, CDR2 YYNGEE. The CDR3 length is 16 residues. With 0 bases removed from V and 10 bases from J, the gap between germline ends came to 19 bases. The CDR3 nucleotides read TGTGCCAGCAGCGTAGCGGATGGGCGGGGGGTCGGAAAACTGTTTTTT. Its translation: CASSVADGRGVGKLFF.

The chain recombines TRBV11-2 with TRBJ2-5; 8 bases match TRBD2. V was pared by 4 bases and J by 5 bases, with 6 bases of the junction left unmatched. CDR1 is SGHAT, CDR2 FQNNGV, per germline. The CDR3 consists of 14 residues. CDR3 protein: CASSSGGPGETQYF. In DNA, the CDR3 is TGTGCCAGCAGCTCGGGGGGGCCGGGGGAGACCCAGTACTTC.

This clone was counted a single time. The chain joins TRBV7-9 to TRBJ2-3; weak D call: TRBD2 (6 bases). The CDR3 totals 18 residues. The germline gives CDR1 SEHNR, CDR2 FQNEAQ (reference sequence). The V end was cut by 1 base, the J end by 2 bases, with 19 bases between. The CDR3 here is CASSLGGFRGTHTDTQYF. The DNA for the CDR3 is TGTGCCAGCAGCTTAGGAGGCTTTCGGGGGACCCACACAGATACGCAGTATTTT.

This rearrangement joins TRBV7-3 to TRBJ1-1; 12 bases are shared with TRBD1. There are 20 residues in the CDR3. V lost 4 bases to trimming and J lost 0 bases; unmatched junction nucleotides: 15. The germline CDR1 and CDR2 sequences are SGHTA and FQGTGA. The CDR3 DNA sequence: TGTGCCAGCAGCTCAGGGAATTCCGGGACAGGGGGCTATTTGAACACTGAAGCTTTCTTT. Translating gives CASSSGNSGTGGYLNTEAFF.

The chain carries TRBV7-9 and TRBJ2-1, with TRBD2 matching over 14 bases. V shed 0 bases, J shed 2 bases, and the junction held 6 bases outside the gene matches. The CDR3 runs to 19 residues. Germline V gives CDR1 SEHNR, CDR2 FQNEAQ (reference sequence). CDR3 region: CASSLAKGLAGEPYNEQFF. In nucleotides, the CDR3 is TGTGCCAGCAGCTTAGCGAAGGGACTAGCGGGAGAACCCTACAATGAGCAGTTCTTC.

The V gene is TRBV13, the J gene TRBJ2-2; the D gene is possibly TRBD2 (5 bases). V lost 7 bases, J lost 2 bases, and 26 bases lay in between. This CDR3 has 19 amino acids. Germline CDR1 reads PRHDT; CDR2 reads FYEKMQ (reference sequence). CDR3 in DNA: TGTGCCAGCATCCGATATTTGGGGAGCGGATCCCCAAACACCGGGGAGCTGTTTTTT. Protein product: CASIRYLGSGSPNTGELFF.

CDR3 in amino acids: CASSPNVGRGAPDTQYF. Written as DNA, the CDR3 is TGTGCCAGCTCACCGAACGTCGGGAGGGGGGCTCCAGATACGCAGTATTTT. The chain links TRBV18 to TRBJ2-3, with 8 bases matching TRBD2. The CDR3 consists of 17 residues. CDR1 is KGHSH, CDR2 LQKENI, per germline. V dropped 3 bases and J dropped 4; count of bases not matched to a gene: 12.

This clone has only a few counts. V and J are TRBV4-2 and TRBJ2-2; 9 bases are shared with TRBD2. This CDR3 contains 17 residues. The V gene's germline CDR1 is LGHNA and CDR2 YNFKEQ. With 0 bases clipped from V and 2 bases from J, the junction kept 4 bases outside the gene matches. The CDR3 bases are TGTGCCAGCAGCCAAGAAGGGACTAGCTTAAACACCGGGGAGCTGTTTTTT. Its protein product is CASSQEGTSLNTGELFF.

This chain uses TRBV6-5 with TRBJ2-4; possible D gene TRBD2, 6 bases. Trimming removed 6 bases from V and 14 bases from J, with 17 bases in between. The CDR3 has 12 amino acids. Germline assignment: CDR1 MNHEY and CDR2 SVGAGI. CDR3: CASSRDREKKYF. CDR3 coding DNA: TGTGCCAGCAGCCGAGACCGGGAGAAAAAGTACTTC.

The genes are TRBV5-4 and TRBJ1-1; D perhaps matches TRBD1 (5 bases). The CDR3 has 14 amino acids. V lost 0 bases and J lost 4, with 10 bases in between. Germline V gene sequence: CDR1 SGHNT, CDR2 YYREEE (reference sequence). CDR3 bases: TGTGCCAGCAGCTTGGACCCCGGGGGCACTGAAGCTTTCTTT. Protein: CASSLDPGGTEAFF.

This chain joins TRBV28 and TRBJ2-1; TRBD2 is a possible D gene (5 bases). V shed 7 bases and J shed 7 bases, with 8 bases lying between them. This CDR3 is built from 11 residues. Germline V gene data show CDR1 as MDHEN and CDR2 as SYDVKM. The CDR3 nucleotides are TGTGCCAGCAACGAGGGAAATGAGCAGTTCTTC. Protein sequence: CASNEGNEQFF.

This chain uses TRBV7-9 with TRBJ1-2; perhaps TRBD1 as D (5 bases). The CDR3 has 13 residues. The V gene's germline CDR1 is SEHNR and CDR2 FQNEAQ (reference sequence). V was shortened by 5 bases and J by 1 base, with 8 bases between the two germline ends. CDR3 sequence: CASSAQGNYGYTF. The DNA of the CDR3 is TGTGCCAGCAGCGCCCAGGGTAACTATGGCTACACCTTC. Full variable domain (rest looked up from reference TRBV7-9 and TRBJ1-2): DTGVSQNPRHKITKRGQNVTFRCDPISEHNRLYWYRQTLGQGPEFLTYFQNEAQLEKSRLLSDRFSAERPKGSFSTLEIQRTEQGDSAMYLCASSAQGNYGYTFGSGTRLTVV.

The chain uses TRBV2 and TRBJ1-2; D not resolved. The CDR3 sequence is 14 residues long. CDR1 and CDR2 from the germline V gene are SNHLY and FYNNEI. The V end lost 4 bases, the J end lost 7 bases, and 16 bases lay between the germline ends. The CDR3 nucleotides read TGTGCCAGCAGTGTTTTGTCAGGTCTTACTGGCTACACCTTC. This codes for CASSVLSGLTGYTF. Variable domain in full (rest from reference TRBV2 and TRBJ1-2): EPEVTQTPSHQVTQMGQEVILRCVPISNHLYFYWYRQILGQKVEFLVSFYNNEISEKSEIFDDQFSVERPDGSNFTLKIRSTKLEDSAMYFCASSVLSGLTGYTFGSGTRLTVV.

J is TRBJ1-5 and V is TRBV2, with D possibly TRBD1 on 6 matching bases. Germline loops: CDR1 SNHLY, CDR2 FYNNEI. Trimming shortened V by 3 bases and J by 6 bases, and 15 bases separated the two germline ends. This CDR3 is built from 15 residues. The CDR3 loop reads CASSEGRGATQPQHF. DNA of the CDR3: TGTGCCAGCAGTGAGGGCAGGGGCGCAACTCAGCCCCAGCATTTT.

Only a few counts were recorded for this clone. The chain couples TRBV2 to TRBJ1-2; the match to TRBD1 covers 7 bases. Germline-derived CDR1 and CDR2 are SNHLY and FYNNEI. CDR3 length: 13 residues. V lost 6 bases, J lost 6 bases, and 7 bases stayed unmatched. CDR3 region: CASRQGRGDGYTF. The CDR3 DNA reads as TGTGCCAGCAGGCAGGGCAGGGGGGATGGCTACACCTTC.

The genes are TRBV15 and TRBJ1-6; 7 positions match TRBD1. The V and J ends lost 0 bases and 7 bases, in that order; junction bases with no gene match: 3. In germline, CDR1 is LNHNV, CDR2 YYDKDF (reference sequence). This CDR3 has 15 residues. The CDR3 nucleotides read TGTGCCACCAGCAGAGACAGGGGGGTCAATTCACCCCTCCACTTT. It encodes CATSRDRGVNSPLHF.

The chain has TRBV27 and TRBJ1-1; D is possibly TRBD1 (6 bases). The CDR3 sequence is 16 residues long. V was cut by 3 bases and J by 5 bases, with 19 bases left in between. Germline CDR1 is MNHEY and CDR2 is SMNVEV (reference sequence). DNA for the CDR3: TGTGCCAGCAGTTTCGGGTCCGGGACAACGAAGACTGAAGCTTTCTTT. Its translation: CASSFGSGTTKTEAFF.

The chain has TRBV19 and TRBJ1-1; 8 nucleotides align to TRBD1. Germline lookup yields CDR1 LNHDA and CDR2 SQIVND (reference sequence). The CDR3 is 14 amino acids. Trimming took 4 bases from V and 8 from J; bases not matched to a gene: 9. CDR3 nucleotides: TGTGCCAGTAGTAGCCGGGACAGGTTTACCGAAGCTTTCTTT. This codes for CASSSRDRFTEAFF. Filled out from reference TRBV19 and TRBJ1-1, the complete variable domain reads DGGITQSPKYLFRKEGQNVTLSCEQNLNHDAMYWYRQDPGQGLRLIYYSQIVNDFQKGDIAEGYSVSREKKESFPLTVTSAQKNPTAFYLCASSSRDRFTEAFFGQGTRLTVV.

The CDR3 coding sequence is TGTGCCAGCAGTTCGGACAGGGGGACGGGTAATCAGCCCCAGCATTTT. Translating gives CASSSDRGTGNQPQHF. V gene TRBV28 combines with J gene TRBJ1-5; the match to TRBD1 covers 10 bases. CDR3 length: 16 residues. The germline CDR1 and CDR2 sequences are MDHEN and SYDVKM. The junction had 7 bases not matched to a gene; V was cut back by 4 bases and J by 4 bases.